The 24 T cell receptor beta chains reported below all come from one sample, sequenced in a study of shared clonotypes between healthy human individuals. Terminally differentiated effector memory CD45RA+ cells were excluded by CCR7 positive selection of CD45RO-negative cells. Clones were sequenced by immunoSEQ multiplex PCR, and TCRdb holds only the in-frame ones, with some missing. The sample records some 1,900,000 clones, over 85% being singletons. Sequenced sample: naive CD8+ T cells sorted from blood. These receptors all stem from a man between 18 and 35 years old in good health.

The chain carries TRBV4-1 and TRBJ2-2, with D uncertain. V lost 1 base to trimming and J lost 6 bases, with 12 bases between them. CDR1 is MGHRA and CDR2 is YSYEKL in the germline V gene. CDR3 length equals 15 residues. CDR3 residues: CASSQVVNGAGELFF. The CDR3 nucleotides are TGCGCCAGCAGCCAAGTCGTGAATGGGGCCGGGGAGCTGTTTTTT.

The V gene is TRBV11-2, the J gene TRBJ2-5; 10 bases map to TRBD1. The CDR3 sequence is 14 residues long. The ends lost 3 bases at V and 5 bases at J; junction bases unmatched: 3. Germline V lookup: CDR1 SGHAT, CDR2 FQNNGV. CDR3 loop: CASSFETGGETQYF. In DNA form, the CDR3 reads TGTGCCAGCAGCTTCGAGACAGGGGGCGAGACCCAGTACTTC.

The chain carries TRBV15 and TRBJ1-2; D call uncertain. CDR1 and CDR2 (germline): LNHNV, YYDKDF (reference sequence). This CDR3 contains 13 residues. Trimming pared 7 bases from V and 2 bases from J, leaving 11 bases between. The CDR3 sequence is CATKETDNYGYTF. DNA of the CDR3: TGTGCCACCAAAGAAACCGACAACTATGGCTACACCTTC.

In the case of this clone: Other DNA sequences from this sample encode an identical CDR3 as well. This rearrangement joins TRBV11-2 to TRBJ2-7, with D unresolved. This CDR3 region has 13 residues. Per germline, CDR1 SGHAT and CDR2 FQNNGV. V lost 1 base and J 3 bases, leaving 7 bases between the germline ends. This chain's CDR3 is CASSLAPGYEQYF. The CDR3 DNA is TGTGCCAGCAGCTTAGCCCCCGGCTACGAGCAGTACTTC.

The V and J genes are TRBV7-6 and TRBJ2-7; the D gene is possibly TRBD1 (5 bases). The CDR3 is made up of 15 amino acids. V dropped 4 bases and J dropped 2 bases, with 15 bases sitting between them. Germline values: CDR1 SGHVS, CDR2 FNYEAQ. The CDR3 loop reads CASSSDEGATYEQYF. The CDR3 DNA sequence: TGTGCCAGCAGCTCCGACGAAGGGGCAACCTACGAGCAGTACTTC.

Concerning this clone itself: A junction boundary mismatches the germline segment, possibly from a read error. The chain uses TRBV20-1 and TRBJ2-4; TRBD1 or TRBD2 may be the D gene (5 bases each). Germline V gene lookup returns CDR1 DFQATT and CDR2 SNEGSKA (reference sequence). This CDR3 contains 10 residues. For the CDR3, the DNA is TGCAGTGCTAGTGGGGACCCTCACTCCTTC. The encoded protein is CSASGDPHSF.

The CDR3 sequence: CASSSVPTGGPNGYTF. The CDR3, as DNA: TGTGCCAGCAGCTCTGTCCCGACAGGGGGCCCAAATGGCTACACCTTC. V is TRBV11-2 and J is TRBJ1-2; 10 nucleotides agree with TRBD1. This CDR3 spans 16 amino acids. CDR1 is SGHAT, CDR2 FQNNGV, per germline. V lost 4 bases, J lost 6 bases, and 11 bases stayed unmatched.

The chain's CDR3 is CSVERQGVGYTF. The CDR3 region has the DNA TGCAGCGTTGAAAGACAGGGGGTTGGCTACACCTTC. The V call is TRBV29-1, the J call TRBJ1-2; TRBD1 matches at 9 bases. Trimming cost V 2 bases and J 7 bases; bases outside gene matches: 2. The length of the CDR3 is 12 residues. The germline CDR1 and CDR2 sequences are SQVTM and ANQGSEA.

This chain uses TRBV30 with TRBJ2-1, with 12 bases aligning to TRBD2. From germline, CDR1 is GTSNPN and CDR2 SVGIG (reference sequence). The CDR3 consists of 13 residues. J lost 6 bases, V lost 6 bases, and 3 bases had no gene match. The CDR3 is CACLAGGVNEQFF. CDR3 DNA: TGTGCCTGTCTAGCGGGAGGGGTCAATGAGCAGTTCTTC.

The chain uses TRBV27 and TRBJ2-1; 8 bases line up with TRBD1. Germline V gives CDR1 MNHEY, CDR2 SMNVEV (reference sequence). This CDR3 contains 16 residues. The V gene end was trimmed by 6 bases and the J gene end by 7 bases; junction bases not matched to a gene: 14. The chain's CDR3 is CASREYSGTGWNEQFF. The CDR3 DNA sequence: TGTGCCAGCAGGGAATACTCCGGGACAGGTTGGAATGAGCAGTTCTTC.

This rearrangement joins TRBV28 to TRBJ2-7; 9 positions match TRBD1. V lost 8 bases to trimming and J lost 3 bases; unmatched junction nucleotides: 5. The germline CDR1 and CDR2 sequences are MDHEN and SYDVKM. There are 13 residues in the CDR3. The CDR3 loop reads CASSMDRGYEQYF. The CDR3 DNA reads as TGTGCCAGCTCCATGGACAGGGGCTACGAGCAGTACTTC.

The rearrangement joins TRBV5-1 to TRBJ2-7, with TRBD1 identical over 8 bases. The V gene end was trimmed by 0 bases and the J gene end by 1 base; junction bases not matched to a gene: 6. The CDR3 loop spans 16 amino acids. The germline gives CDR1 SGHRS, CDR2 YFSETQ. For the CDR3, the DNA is TGCGCCAGCAGCTTGGCCTTGGGGACAGGTTCCTACGAGCAGTACTTC. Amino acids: CASSLALGTGSYEQYF.

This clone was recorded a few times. The DNA of the CDR3 is TGTGCCAGCAGCGGAGTGGGGAACACTGAAGCTTTCTTT. This gives the protein CASSGVGNTEAFF. This rearrangement joins TRBV6-1 to TRBJ1-1; unclear D gene. The V end lost 6 bases, the J end lost 1 base, and 9 bases lay between the germline ends. The CDR3 consists of 13 residues. Germline CDR1 is MNHNS and CDR2 is SASEGT.

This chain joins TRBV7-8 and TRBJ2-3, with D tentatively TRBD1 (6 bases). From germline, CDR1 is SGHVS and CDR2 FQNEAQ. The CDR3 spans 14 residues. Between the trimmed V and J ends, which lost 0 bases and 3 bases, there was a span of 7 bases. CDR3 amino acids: CASSLADRTDTQYF. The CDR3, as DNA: TGTGCCAGCAGCTTAGCGGACAGAACAGATACGCAGTATTTT.

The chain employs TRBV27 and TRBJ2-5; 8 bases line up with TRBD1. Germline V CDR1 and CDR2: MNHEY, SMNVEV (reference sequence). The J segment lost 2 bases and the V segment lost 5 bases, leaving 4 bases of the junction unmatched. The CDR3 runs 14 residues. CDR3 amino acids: CASSPGQGQETQYF. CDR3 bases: TGTGCCAGCAGTCCCGGACAGGGTCAAGAGACCCAGTACTTC.

CDR3 residues: CASSHGGVSSYEQYF. The DNA for the CDR3 is TGCGCCAGCAGCCACGGGGGGGTGAGCTCCTACGAGCAGTACTTC. J is TRBJ2-7 and V is TRBV4-1; TRBD2 agrees at 8 bases. CDR3 length: 15 residues. The J segment lost 0 bases and the V segment lost 3 bases, leaving 4 bases of the junction unmatched. From germline, CDR1 is MGHRA and CDR2 YSYEKL.

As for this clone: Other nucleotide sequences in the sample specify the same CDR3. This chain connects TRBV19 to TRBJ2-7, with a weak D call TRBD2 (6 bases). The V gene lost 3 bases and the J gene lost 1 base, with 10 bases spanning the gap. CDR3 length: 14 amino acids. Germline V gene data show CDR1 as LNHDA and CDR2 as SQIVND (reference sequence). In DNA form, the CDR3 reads TGTGCCAGTAGTATTGGACGGGGGTCCTACGAGCAGTACTTC. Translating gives CASSIGRGSYEQYF.

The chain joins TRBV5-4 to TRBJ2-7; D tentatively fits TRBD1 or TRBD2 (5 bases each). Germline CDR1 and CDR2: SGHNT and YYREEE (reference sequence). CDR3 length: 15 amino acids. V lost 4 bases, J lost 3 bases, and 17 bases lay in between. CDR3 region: CASSLGTGMLYEQYF. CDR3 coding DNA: TGTGCCAGCAGCCTTGGGACCGGGATGCTCTACGAGCAGTACTTC. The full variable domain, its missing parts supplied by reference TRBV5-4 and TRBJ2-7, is ETGVTQSPTHLIKTRGQQVTLRCSSQSGHNTVSWYQQALGQGPQFIFQYYREEENGRGNFPPRFSGLQFPNYSSELNVNALELDDSALYLCASSLGTGMLYEQYFGPGTRLTVT.

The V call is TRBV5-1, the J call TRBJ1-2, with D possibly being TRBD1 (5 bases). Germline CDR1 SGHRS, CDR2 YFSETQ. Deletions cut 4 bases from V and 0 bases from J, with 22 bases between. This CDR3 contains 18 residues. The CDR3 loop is CASSQMGVSPKPNYGYTF. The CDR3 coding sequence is TGCGCCAGCAGCCAAATGGGGGTAAGCCCCAAGCCTAACTATGGCTACACCTTC.

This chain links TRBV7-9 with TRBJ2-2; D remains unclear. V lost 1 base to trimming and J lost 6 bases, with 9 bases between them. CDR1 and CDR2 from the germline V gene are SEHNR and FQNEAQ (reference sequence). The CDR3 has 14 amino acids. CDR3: CASSLVVSPGELFF. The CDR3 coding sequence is TGTGCCAGCAGCTTAGTAGTTAGCCCCGGGGAGCTGTTTTTT.

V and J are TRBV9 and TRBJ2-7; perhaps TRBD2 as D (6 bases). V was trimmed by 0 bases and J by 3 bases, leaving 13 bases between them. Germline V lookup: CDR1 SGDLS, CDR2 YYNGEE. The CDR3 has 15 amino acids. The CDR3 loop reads CASSVGQGGVYEQYF. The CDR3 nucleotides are TGTGCCAGCAGCGTAGGGCAGGGCGGGGTCTACGAGCAGTACTTC.

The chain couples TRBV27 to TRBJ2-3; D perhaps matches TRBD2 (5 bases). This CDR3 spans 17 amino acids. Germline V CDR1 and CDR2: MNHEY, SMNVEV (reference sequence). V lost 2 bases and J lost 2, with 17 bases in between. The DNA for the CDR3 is TGTGCCAGCAGTTTACAACTAACCGGAGGTTACACAGATACGCAGTATTTT. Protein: CASSLQLTGGYTDTQYF.

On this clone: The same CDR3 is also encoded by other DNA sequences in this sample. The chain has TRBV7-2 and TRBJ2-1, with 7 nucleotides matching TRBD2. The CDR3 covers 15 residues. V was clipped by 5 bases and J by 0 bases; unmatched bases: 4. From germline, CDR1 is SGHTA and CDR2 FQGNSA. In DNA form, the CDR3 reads TGTGCCAGCAGCCTTCTAGCGGTCTCCTACAATGAGCAGTTCTTC. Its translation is CASSLLAVSYNEQFF.

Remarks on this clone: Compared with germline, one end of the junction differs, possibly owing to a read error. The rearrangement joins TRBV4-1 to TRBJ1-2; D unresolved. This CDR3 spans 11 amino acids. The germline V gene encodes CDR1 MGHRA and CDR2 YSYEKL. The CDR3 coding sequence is TGCGCCAGCAGCTCATCCGTCAAGATCGGCTTC. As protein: CASSSSVKIGF.